The 14 T cell receptor beta chains below all came from one sample that was sequenced in a study of identical twins. Using its own MiXCR run on the 5' RACE reads, TCRdb lists one record per CDR3 protein. Among about 530,000 distinct CDR3 sequences, approximately 20% were seen once, and the ten largest hold approximately 0.49%. These data also featured in a second study, about yellow fever vaccine responses in identical twins.

The source material was CD4+ T cells sorted from blood. All receptors derive from a woman aged 18-29 years in good health.

V usage is TRBV19 and J usage is TRBJ2-7, with TRBD1 matching over 7 bases. CDR1 and CDR2 from the germline V gene are LNHDA and SQIVND (reference sequence). The V gene end was trimmed by 5 bases and the J gene end by 6 bases; junction bases not matched to a gene: 13. CDR3 length equals 15 residues. CDR3 nucleotides: TGTGCCAGTAGTCCGCAACAGGGGCTAACGGGCGAGCAGTACTTC. The encoded protein is CASSPQQGLTGEQYF.

The chain uses TRBV7-3 and TRBJ2-1; perhaps TRBD2 as D (5 bases). This CDR3 comprises 14 residues. V lost 6 bases and J lost 1, with 10 bases in between. Germline-derived CDR1 and CDR2 are SGHTA and FQGTGA. The CDR3 sequence is CASSKLGSYNEQFF. The CDR3 coding sequence is TGTGCCAGCAGTAAACTAGGGTCCTACAATGAGCAGTTCTTC. Variable domain in full (rest from reference TRBV7-3 and TRBJ2-1): GAGVSQTPSNKVTEKGKYVELRCDPISGHTALYWYRQSLGQGPEFLIYFQGTGAADDSGLPNDRFFAVRPEGSVSTLKIQRTERGDSAVYLCASSKLGSYNEQFFGPGTRLTVL.

This clonotype was seen more than once but under ten times. The rearrangement joins TRBV5-6 to TRBJ2-1; D is ambiguous. CDR1 is SGHDT, CDR2 YYEEEE, per germline. V dropped 0 bases and J dropped 8 bases, with 6 bases sitting between them. The length of the CDR3 is 12 residues. The CDR3 spells CASSLELDEQFF. In DNA, the CDR3 is TGTGCCAGCAGCTTGGAGCTCGATGAGCAGTTCTTC. The variable domain in full, with the rest retrieved from reference TRBV5-6 and TRBJ2-1, is DAGVTQSPTHLIKTRGQQVTLRCSPKSGHDTVSWYQQALGQGPQFIFQYYEEEERQRGNFPDRFSGHQFPNYSSELNVNALLLGDSALYLCASSLELDEQFFGPGTRLTVL.

In this sample, this clonotype turned up a few times. This chain joins TRBV28 and TRBJ2-7; 10 bases agree with TRBD1. Germline V lookup: CDR1 MDHEN, CDR2 SYDVKM. The CDR3 contains 15 residues. V was clipped by 3 bases and J by 9 bases; unmatched bases: 11. CDR3 sequence: CASSFSGTGAAGQYV. The CDR3 DNA is TGTGCCAGCAGTTTCTCCGGGACAGGGGCCGCCGGGCAGTACGTC.

This chain links TRBV7-2 with TRBJ2-7; D not resolved. Trimming cost V 3 bases and J 4 bases, with 10 bases left between them. Germline assignment: CDR1 SGHTA and CDR2 FQGNSA. The CDR3 totals 13 residues. The CDR3: CASSFRVGYEQYV. CDR3 sequence (DNA): TGTGCCAGCAGCTTCCGGGTGGGGTACGAGCAGTACGTC.

V is TRBV3-1 and J is TRBJ1-1; no definite D call. The length of the CDR3 is 13 residues. V was pared by 1 base and J by 3 bases, with 6 bases between. The germline V gene has CDR1 LGHDT and CDR2 YNNKEL (reference sequence). Here the CDR3 reads CASSQGGHTEAFF. The CDR3 DNA is TGTGCCAGCAGCCAAGGGGGTCACACTGAAGCTTTCTTT.

This clonotype was detected a few times. CDR3 protein: CASSLFSGSGANVLTF. CDR3 sequence (DNA): TGTGCCAGCAGCTTGTTCAGTGGATCTGGGGCCAACGTCCTGACTTTC. The rearrangement joins TRBV7-8 to TRBJ2-6; no reliable D call. The CDR3 has 16 amino acids. CDR1 and CDR2 from the germline V gene are SGHVS and FQNEAQ. V was trimmed by 3 bases and J by 1 base, leaving 10 bases between them. The complete variable domain, with remaining parts taken from reference TRBV7-8 and TRBJ2-6, reads GAGVSQSPRYKVAKRGQDVALRCDPISGHVSLFWYQQALGQGPEFLTYFQNEAQLDKSGLPSDRFFAERPEGSVSTLKIQRTQQEDSAVYLCASSLFSGSGANVLTFGAGSRLTVL.

This clonotype was seen more than once but under ten times. The chain is built from TRBV4-1 and TRBJ1-1; D remains unclear. V lost 1 base to trimming and J lost 6 bases, with 12 bases between them. The CDR3 has 14 residues. Germline-derived CDR1 and CDR2 are MGHRA and YSYEKL. The CDR3 nucleotides read TGCGCCAGCAGCCAAGCCAGTTGGAGGGCTGAAGCTTTCTTT. It encodes CASSQASWRAEAFF.

This sequence joins TRBV20-1 and TRBJ1-5; no reliable D call. Germline V gives CDR1 DFQATT, CDR2 SNEGSKA (reference sequence). Trimming left V 2 bases short and J 2 bases short, with 13 bases between. This CDR3 is 15 amino acids long. The CDR3: CSARSSTGGNQPQHF. The CDR3 region has the DNA TGCAGTGCTAGAAGTTCCACCGGAGGCAATCAGCCCCAGCATTTT.

This chain joins TRBV13 and TRBJ2-1; possible D gene TRBD1, 6 bases. CDR3 length: 14 residues. The germline CDR1 and CDR2 sequences are PRHDT and FYEKMQ (reference sequence). Between the trimmed V and J ends, which lost 5 bases and 6 bases, there was a span of 14 bases. CDR3 loop: CASSKRTGSNEQFF. The CDR3 nucleotides read TGTGCCAGCAGCAAACGCACAGGGTCCAATGAGCAGTTCTTC.

This clonotype was picked up a small number of times. The CDR3 spells CASAFGMAGELFF. The CDR3 DNA reads as TGTGCCAGCGCCTTCGGAATGGCCGGGGAGCTGTTTTTT. The chain is built from TRBV2 and TRBJ2-2; D uncertain. This CDR3 has 13 residues. The germline gives CDR1 SNHLY, CDR2 FYNNEI. Trimming stripped 8 bases from V and 6 bases from J, with 13 bases between.

The chain has TRBV5-5 and TRBJ2-7; the match to TRBD2 covers 8 bases. The CDR3 has 15 residues. Germline V lookup: CDR1 SGHKS, CDR2 YYEKEE (reference sequence). V was clipped by 4 bases and J by 5 bases; unmatched bases: 11. The CDR3 sequence is CASSHSPGSGNEQYF. DNA of the CDR3: TGTGCCAGCAGCCACAGCCCGGGTAGCGGGAACGAGCAGTACTTC.

CDR3 sequence: CASTRRYSTDTQYF. The DNA for the CDR3 is TGTGCCAGCACCCGACGGTATAGCACAGATACGCAGTATTTT. The chain links TRBV13 to TRBJ2-3; D remains unclear. Trimming left V 7 bases short and J 0 bases short, with 11 bases between. The CDR3 loop spans 14 amino acids. Germline CDR1 is PRHDT and CDR2 is FYEKMQ (reference sequence).

This clonotype was detected a few times. The chain joins TRBV6-1 to TRBJ1-5; the D gene is possibly TRBD1 (5 bases). The CDR3 length is 17 residues. Germline V gives CDR1 MNHNS, CDR2 SASEGT. Trimming shortened V by 5 bases and J by 1 base, and 18 bases separated the two germline ends. This CDR3 is CASSTGGKGGSNQPQHF. The CDR3 bases are TGTGCCAGCAGTACCGGGGGGAAGGGTGGCAGCAATCAGCCCCAGCATTTT.